This TCR beta chain came from a study of Ad26.COV2.S vaccination and SARS-CoV-2 variants. Whole-study context: Donor was in the COV1001 Ad26.COV2.S trial arm. Overall study results and limits: Substantial breadth in spike-specific CD8+ and CD4+ T cell responses was reportedly seen after vaccination. The TCR-based breadth and depth measures might underestimate overall T cell responses.

Deletions cut 4 bases from V and 0 bases from J, with 12 bases between. The germline V gene encodes CDR1 ENHRY and CDR2 SYGVKD. The CDR3 covers 15 residues. Treatment defined: around 19 received Ad26.COV2.S at low or high dose, single or two shots; about five received placebo; per-sample allocation not given. The samples date from day 63 after the first vaccine or placebo injection. The repertoire was sequenced with immunoSEQ multiplex PCR; TCRdb's copy has only in-frame clones and lacks some. The sample lists roughly 700,000 clones, roughly 90% occurring once. On this clone: The antigen remains undetermined.

The receptor's source is a person aged 18-60 years who received the Ad26.COV2.S COVID-19 vaccine or a placebo. The rearrangement joins TRBV10-3 to TRBJ1-1; tentatively, D is TRBD1 (6 bases). The sequencing here drew on peripheral blood, taken in a trial of Ad26.COV2.S vaccine versus placebo. CDR3 sequence (DNA): TGTGCCATCAGTGCACACAGGGACTTGAACACTGAAGCTTTCTTT. Translated, it gives CAISAHRDLNTEAFF.